This T cell receptor beta chain was sequenced during a study of early T cells in non-severe SARS-CoV-2 infection. Study-level results: A preference for anti-spike CD8 responses marked VDJdb matching, which missed private and CD4 specificities.

Individual cDNA molecules carried attached unique molecular identifiers. In TCRdb, the 5' RACE reads were re-called with MiXCR into one record per CDR3 protein. The sample has approximately 70,000 distinct CDR3 sequences, about 9% seen once. The CDR3 covers 14 residues. Germline CDR1 is SGHRS and CDR2 is YFSETQ. V was pared by 4 bases and J by 4 bases, with 14 bases between. As regards this clonotype: What it binds is unknown.

This clonotype originated in an adult who was a healthcare worker with PCR-confirmed SARS-CoV-2 infection or an uninfected control (not recorded which). The sample in question was whole blood, obtained at baseline. This chain joins TRBV5-1 and TRBJ2-5, with D uncertain. CDR3 region: CASSLTGSSETQYF. The CDR3 DNA follows: TGCGCCAGCAGCCTAACCGGGTCCTCAGAGACCCAGTACTTC.